Presented here are 32 T cell receptor beta chains from one specimen sequenced in a study of shared clonotypes between healthy human individuals. Here immunoSEQ multiplex PCR was the method, and the copy in TCRdb shows in-frame clones only, minus some. The sample has over a million clones; 65% to 75% are singletons. Sequenced input: memory CD4+ T cells sorted from blood. Noted subset: CD45RA-negative fraction. The source is a man aged 18 to 30 in good health.

V and J are TRBV4-3 and TRBJ1-4; D is unclear. V gave up 0 bases and J gave up 8 bases, with 7 bases separating them. This CDR3 is built from 13 residues. CDR1 LGHNA and CDR2 YSLEER come from the germline V gene. CDR3 residues: CASSQDRGEKLFF. CDR3 DNA sequence: TGCGCCAGCAGCCAAGATCGAGGGGAAAAACTGTTTTTT.

This clone was observed a handful of times. The chain carries TRBV2 and TRBJ1-1; D remains unclear. Germline values: CDR1 SNHLY, CDR2 FYNNEI. Trimming stripped 7 bases from V and 1 base from J, with 10 bases between. The CDR3 runs 13 residues. In DNA, the CDR3 is TGTGCCAGCACCCAGGAAAAGAACACTGAAGCTTTCTTT. This translates into CASTQEKNTEAFF.

The chain links TRBV2 to TRBJ2-7; the match to TRBD1 covers 7 bases. Germline trimming cut 4 bases from V and 12 bases from J; bases unmatched to any gene: 12. CDR3 length: 13 amino acids. Per germline, CDR1 SNHLY and CDR2 FYNNEI. The CDR3 nucleotides read TGTGCCAGCAGTGTCGGGATCACAGGGGTTCGGTACTTC. Its protein product is CASSVGITGVRYF.

Worth noting for this clone: The CDR3 ends on some other residue instead of the conserved phenylalanine or tryptophan, so this is likely a read error. It is unclear where the CDR3 begins or ends on the DNA, so no DNA is shown, and the CDR3 is as TCRdb lists it. J is TRBJ1-2 and V is TRBV6-1. Germline V gene sequence: CDR1 MNHNS, CDR2 SASEGT. The CDR3 comprises 12 residues, both ends counted. The CDR3 is CASSEFGSLIRI.

This clone was recorded a few times. The sample holds other DNA sequences that translate to the same CDR3. The chain joins TRBV5-1 to TRBJ1-1; possible D gene TRBD1, 6 bases. This CDR3 region has 14 residues. Looked up from germline, CDR1 is SGHRS and CDR2 is YFSETQ. Trimming removed 0 bases from V and 1 base from J, with 7 bases in between. The CDR3 coding sequence is TGCGCCAGCAGCTTGGGGGGACAGAACACTGAAGCTTTCTTT. Translation gives CASSLGGQNTEAFF.

The chain recombines TRBV18 with TRBJ2-2; perhaps TRBD1 as D (6 bases). V lost 2 bases, J lost 4 bases, and 14 bases lay in between. Germline CDR1 reads KGHSH; CDR2 reads LQKENI. This CDR3 spans 16 amino acids. CDR3 residues: CASSPIRQASTGELFF. The CDR3 nucleotides read TGTGCCAGCTCACCAATACGACAGGCTTCCACCGGGGAGCTGTTTTTT.

This clone was seen just once. The gene calls are TRBV5-1 and TRBJ2-5, with 7 bases fitting TRBD2. From germline, CDR1 is SGHRS and CDR2 YFSETQ. With V trimmed by 2 bases and J by 5 bases, 3 bases remained unmatched. CDR3 size: 13 residues. CDR3 sequence (DNA): TGCGCCAGCAGCTTTGGACTAGACGAGACCCAGTACTTC. This codes for CASSFGLDETQYF.

This clone appeared once. The CDR3 region is CASSLGDGQPQHF. DNA of the CDR3: TGTGCCAGCAGCCTTGGGGACGGCCAGCCCCAGCATTTT. The rearrangement joins TRBV6-6 to TRBJ1-5, with a tentative D call TRBD1 (5 bases). This CDR3 contains 13 residues. V was clipped by 6 bases and J by 7 bases, with 13 bases between them. Per the germline V gene, CDR1 is MNHNY and CDR2 is SVGAGI (reference sequence).

The chain couples TRBV9 to TRBJ2-3; 9 bases fit TRBD2. The germline CDR1 and CDR2 sequences are SGDLS and YYNGEE. J lost 3 bases, V lost 0 bases, and 5 bases had no gene match. The CDR3 is 16 amino acids. The CDR3 sequence is CASSVGWGLATDTQYF. CDR3 bases: TGTGCCAGCAGCGTAGGGTGGGGACTAGCTACAGATACGCAGTATTTT.

The gene calls are TRBV6-1 and TRBJ2-3; D perhaps matches TRBD2 (5 bases). Trimming took off 6 bases at V and 0 bases at J, with 10 bases between the two ends. CDR1 is MNHNS, CDR2 SASEGT, per germline. This CDR3 is built from 14 residues. This chain's CDR3 is CASRDFHSTDTQYF. For the CDR3, the DNA is TGTGCCAGCAGGGACTTCCATAGCACAGATACGCAGTATTTT.

The genes are TRBV9 and TRBJ2-5; D is undetermined. This CDR3 region has 16 residues. CDR1 is SGDLS, CDR2 YYNGEE, per germline. Deletions cut 1 base from V and 4 bases from J, with 17 bases between. As DNA, the CDR3 is TGTGCCAGCAGCGTAAACCCCTCCGGAGTAAGAGAGACCCAGTACTTC. It codes for CASSVNPSGVRETQYF.

This chain connects TRBV4-1 to TRBJ2-3; the D is unclear. The CDR3 extends over 14 amino acids. Between the trimmed V and J ends, which lost 3 bases and 1 base, there was a span of 8 bases. In germline, CDR1 is MGHRA, CDR2 YSYEKL. In nucleotides, the CDR3 is TGCGCCAGCAGCCACAACATCGGCACAGATACGCAGTATTTT. Protein: CASSHNIGTDTQYF.

The V and J genes are TRBV19 and TRBJ2-5; 11 bases are a match to TRBD2. J was trimmed by 2 bases and V by 2 bases; bases with no gene match: 4. The CDR3 length is 16 residues. The germline gives CDR1 LNHDA, CDR2 SQIVND (reference sequence). CDR3 region: CASSISLAGGQETQYF. CDR3 bases: TGTGCCAGTAGTATAAGCCTAGCGGGGGGACAAGAGACCCAGTACTTC.

This rearrangement joins TRBV11-2 to TRBJ2-3; 10 nucleotides align to TRBD1. In germline, CDR1 is SGHAT, CDR2 FQNNGV. The V segment lost 3 bases and the J segment 1 base; nucleotides outside the gene matches: 4. The CDR3 is made up of 16 amino acids. The CDR3 DNA reads TGTGCCAGCAGCTTCCTCGGGACAGGGGGCACAGATACGCAGTATTTT. This codes for CASSFLGTGGTDTQYF.

This clone was found a few times. The chain links TRBV6-7 to TRBJ2-1; 12 nucleotides match TRBD2. TRBV6-7 is an open reading frame, and its role is uncertain. The CDR3 loop spans 20 amino acids. The V segment lost 0 bases and the J segment 4 bases; nucleotides outside the gene matches: 13. CDR3 protein: CASSYSASGRALSCYNEQFF. As DNA, the CDR3 is TGTGCCAGCAGTTACTCGGCTAGCGGGAGGGCCTTGTCGTGTTACAATGAGCAGTTCTTC.

The DNA for the CDR3 is TGTGCCAGTAGTAGCAACCGACAGGCGGGAACGGAGACCCAGTACTTC. Translation gives CASSSNRQAGTETQYF. The chain couples TRBV19 to TRBJ2-5; D assignment may be TRBD1 or TRBD2 (6 bases each). V lost 4 bases to trimming and J lost 5 bases, with 20 bases between them. The CDR3 runs 16 residues. CDR1 is LNHDA and CDR2 is SQIVND in the germline V gene (reference sequence).

The V gene is TRBV7-9, the J gene TRBJ1-1; tentatively, D is TRBD1 (5 bases). The CDR3 runs 15 residues. CDR1 is SEHNR and CDR2 is FQNEAQ in the germline V gene (reference sequence). V was clipped by 2 bases and J by 7 bases, with 17 bases between them. CDR3 bases: TGTGCCAGCAGCTTATGGGACCGTGGGGATAGTGAAGCTTTCTTT. Translated, it gives CASSLWDRGDSEAFF.

V usage is TRBV6-1 and J usage is TRBJ2-4, with TRBD2 as a possible D gene (5 bases). The CDR3 has 13 amino acids. With 8 bases removed from V and 0 bases from J, the gap between germline ends came to 8 bases. CDR1 is MNHNS and CDR2 is SASEGT in the germline V gene. This CDR3 reads CASSGIAKNIQYF. The CDR3 DNA reads TGTGCCAGCTCGGGGATAGCCAAAAACATTCAGTACTTC.

The J gene is TRBJ2-1, the V gene TRBV10-1; 12 bases fit TRBD1. The CDR3 spans 14 residues. Germline CDR1 WNHNN, CDR2 SYGVQD (reference sequence). V lost 5 bases and J lost 7; bases outside the gene matches: 3. The CDR3 is CASSRDRGRNEQFF. The CDR3 coding sequence is TGCGCCAGCAGTCGGGACAGGGGGCGAAATGAGCAGTTCTTC.

The rearrangement links TRBV7-9 to TRBJ2-1; D unresolved. The length of the CDR3 is 16 residues. V lost 1 base, J lost 0 bases, and 10 bases lay in between. Germline loops: CDR1 SEHNR, CDR2 FQNEAQ (reference sequence). The CDR3 sequence: CASSLGLLSSYNEQFF. Here the CDR3 DNA reads TGTGCCAGCAGCTTAGGTCTCCTGAGCTCCTACAATGAGCAGTTCTTC.

This chain connects TRBV5-6 to TRBJ1-5; perhaps TRBD1 as D (6 bases). Between the trimmed V and J ends, which lost 0 bases and 6 bases, there was a span of 10 bases. This CDR3 contains 14 residues. Germline CDR1 and CDR2: SGHDT and YYEEEE. CDR3 sequence reads: CASSLGQVGQPQHF. The CDR3 DNA follows: TGTGCCAGCAGCTTGGGACAGGTCGGTCAGCCCCAGCATTTT.

As to this clone: The sample carries other DNA sequences with the same CDR3. This chain connects TRBV5-1 to TRBJ1-2; D is unclear. Germline V gene sequence: CDR1 SGHRS, CDR2 YFSETQ. With 0 bases removed from V and 8 bases from J, the gap between germline ends came to 11 bases. CDR3 length: 13 amino acids. As DNA, the CDR3 is TGCGCCAGCAGCTTGGGGGGATCCTACGGCTACACCTTC. This sequence encodes CASSLGGSYGYTF. The full variable domain, in which reference TRBV5-1 and TRBJ1-2 provide the parts outside the CDR3, is KAGVTQTPRYLIKTRGQQVTLSCSPISGHRSVSWYQQTPGQGLQFLFEYFSETQRNKGNFPGRFSGRQFSNSRSEMNVSTLELGDSALYLCASSLGGSYGYTFGSGTRLTVV.

The chain carries TRBV7-8 and TRBJ1-1; the D gene is possibly TRBD1 (5 bases). Germline values: CDR1 SGHVS, CDR2 FQNEAQ. Trimming took 3 bases from V and 6 from J, leaving 8 bases between them. The CDR3 sequence is 12 residues long. The CDR3, as DNA: TGTGCCAGCAGCTTCCGGGGGGCTGAAGCTTTCTTT. Amino acids: CASSFRGAEAFF.

With respect to this clone: In the same sample, other DNA sequences code for this CDR3. The rearrangement uses TRBV18 and TRBJ2-5; perhaps TRBD1 as D (5 bases). CDR1 is KGHSH and CDR2 is LQKENI in the germline V gene. This CDR3 is built from 13 residues. V lost 3 bases and J 2 bases, leaving 7 bases between the germline ends. The CDR3 spells CASSPDSQETQYF. For the CDR3, the DNA is TGTGCCAGCTCACCCGACAGTCAAGAGACCCAGTACTTC. The full variable domain, with the rest looked up from reference TRBV18 and TRBJ2-5, is NAGVMQNPRHLVRRRGQEARLRCSPMKGHSHVYWYRQLPEEGLKFMVYLQKENIIDESGMPKERFSAEFPKEGPSILRIQQVVRGDSAAYFCASSPDSQETQYFGPGTRLLVL.

This clone was seen a handful of times. The V and J genes are TRBV18 and TRBJ2-1; perhaps D is TRBD1 or TRBD2 (5 bases each). The germline V gene encodes CDR1 KGHSH and CDR2 LQKENI. V lost 3 bases to trimming and J lost 9 bases, with 15 bases between them. The CDR3 runs 14 residues. CDR3 coding DNA: TGTGCCAGCTCACCCGGGCTAGGGGACGGTGAGCAGTTCTTC. It specifies CASSPGLGDGEQFF.

This clone has only one observation. The genes are TRBV15 and TRBJ2-5, with D unclear. This CDR3 region has 13 residues. V shed 0 bases and J shed 1 base, with 3 bases lying between them. CDR1 is LNHNV, CDR2 YYDKDF, per germline (reference sequence). CDR3 nucleotides: TGTGCCACCAGCAGAGAAGCCCAAGAGACCCAGTACTTC. It codes for CATSREAQETQYF.

About this clone: Other DNA sequences within the sample encode an identical CDR3. This sequence joins TRBV18 and TRBJ2-5; TRBD1 might be the D (5 bases). Germline CDR1 is KGHSH and CDR2 is LQKENI. The germline V and J ends were trimmed by 0 bases and 5 bases, with 10 bases remaining between them. CDR3 length: 14 residues. CDR3 nucleotides: TGTGCCAGCTCACCACCAGGCAGGGCCGAGACCCAGTACTTC. It specifies CASSPPGRAETQYF. Variable domain in full (rest from reference TRBV18 and TRBJ2-5): NAGVMQNPRHLVRRRGQEARLRCSPMKGHSHVYWYRQLPEEGLKFMVYLQKENIIDESGMPKERFSAEFPKEGPSILRIQQVVRGDSAAYFCASSPPGRAETQYFGPGTRLLVL.

For this clone: Other nucleotide sequences in the sample specify the same CDR3. The chain carries TRBV5-1 and TRBJ2-1, with 11 positions matching TRBD2. The CDR3 length is 15 residues. Germline V gene lookup returns CDR1 SGHRS and CDR2 YFSETQ. The trim removed 0 bases at V and 7 bases at J, leaving 3 bases unmatched. The CDR3 spells CASSLGLAGGNEQFF. The CDR3, as DNA: TGCGCCAGCAGCTTGGGTCTAGCGGGGGGTAATGAGCAGTTCTTC.

The chain has TRBV5-1 and TRBJ2-7, with TRBD1 matching over 8 bases. This CDR3 region has 14 residues. CDR1 SGHRS and CDR2 YFSETQ come from the germline V gene. Unmatched junction bases numbered 2, after V lost 2 bases and J lost 1 base. The CDR3 loop reads CASSFDRGSYEQYF. The CDR3 DNA follows: TGCGCCAGCAGCTTCGACAGGGGATCCTACGAGCAGTACTTC.

The chain joins TRBV4-1 to TRBJ1-5; D uncertain. The CDR3 runs 16 residues. V lost 0 bases and J 5 bases, leaving 14 bases between the germline ends. The V gene's germline CDR1 is MGHRA and CDR2 YSYEKL. The CDR3 region has the DNA TGCGCCAGCAGCCAAGACACATTCTTAAGCTATCAGCCCCAGCATTTT. Translation: CASSQDTFLSYQPQHF.

This clone has more than one count but fewer than ten. This sequence may be a read error, since a much larger clone differs from it by one base. V usage is TRBV28 and J usage is TRBJ1-1; D is undetermined. Trimming removed 3 bases at V and 1 base at J, with 3 bases between. Germline assignment: CDR1 MDHEN and CDR2 SYDVKM. There are 12 residues in the CDR3. The CDR3: CASSFGNTEAFF. CDR3 DNA: TGTGCCAGCAGTTTCGGGAACACTGAAGCTTTCTTT. Together with reference TRBV28 and TRBJ1-1, the CDR3 gives the full variable domain: DVKVTQSSRYLVKRTGEKVFLECVQDMDHENMFWYRQDPGLGLRLIYFSYDVKMKEKGDIPEGYSVSREKKERFSLILESASTNQTSMYLCASSFGNTEAFFGQGTRLTVV.

This chain links TRBV7-2 with TRBJ1-1; maybe TRBD1 (6 bases). The CDR3 is 14 amino acids. Trimming pared 3 bases from V and 8 bases from J, leaving 16 bases between. Germline CDR1 reads SGHTA; CDR2 reads FQGNSA. The DNA of the CDR3 is TGTGCCAGCAGCTTTGGAACAGGGAGGGAGGAAGCTTTCTTT. This gives the protein CASSFGTGREEAFF.